The sample holds a few counts of the clone carrying this T cell receptor beta chain. Its antigen is unknown. The data derive from a study of response to subunit inactivated influenza vaccine. The study's findings and limits: Authors suggested seasonal influenza vaccinations each recruit few new T cells.

The CDR3 spans 15 residues. CDR1 is ENHRY, CDR2 SYGVKD, per germline. With 6 bases clipped from V and 4 bases from J, the junction kept 9 bases outside the gene matches. TCRdb recomputed calls from the RT-PCR reads with MiXCR, one row per CDR3 protein. The sample includes about 480,000 distinct CDR3 sequences, approximately 12% of them seen just once. Specimen: PBMCs from blood, collected 40 to 50 days after vaccination. This TCR was recovered from a man in his forties or fifties who received an inactivated influenza vaccine. The rearrangement uses TRBV10-3 and TRBJ1-3; the match to TRBD1 covers 7 bases. DNA of the CDR3: TGTGCCATCAGAACAGCCAGGGGGGCAGGAAACACCATATATTTT. Translating gives CAIRTARGAGNTIYF.